This T cell receptor (beta chain) came from a study of blood T cell repertoires in COVID-19. Study context: The United States, Italy and Spain were the sources of the acute and convalescent COVID-19 samples. T cells, B-cell-depleted T cells, or PBMCs provided the cDNA or gDNA that served as material.

In its sample, this clone was seen a few times. Original analysis: Amplification from reference gene primers served as the basis for estimated nucleated cell counts. Measured with immunoSEQ multiplex PCR; TCRdb has only the in-frame clones, and not every one. V, J and clone size derive from that table, while D and trimming were established from the DNA sequence. The data show under 90,000 clones, about 80% seen once. This receptor was taken from a man aged 50-59 years with active or convalescent COVID-19. The sample comprised peripheral blood.

CDR3 amino acids: CASSTGNTEAFF. The DNA for the CDR3 is TGTGCCAGCAGCACAGGGAACACTGAAGCTTTCTTT. The V and J genes are TRBV11-3 and TRBJ1-1; weak D call: TRBD1 (5 bases). This CDR3 has 12 amino acids. V lost 5 bases and J 1 base, leaving 5 bases between the germline ends. The germline V gene has CDR1 SGHNT and CDR2 YENEEA. The full variable domain, with the rest looked up from reference TRBV11-3 and TRBJ1-1, is EAGVVQSPRYKIIEKKQPVAFWCNPISGHNTLYWYLQNLGQGPELLIRYENEEAVDDSQLPKDRFSAERLKGVDSTLKIQPAELGDSAVYLCASSTGNTEAFFGQGTRLTVV.